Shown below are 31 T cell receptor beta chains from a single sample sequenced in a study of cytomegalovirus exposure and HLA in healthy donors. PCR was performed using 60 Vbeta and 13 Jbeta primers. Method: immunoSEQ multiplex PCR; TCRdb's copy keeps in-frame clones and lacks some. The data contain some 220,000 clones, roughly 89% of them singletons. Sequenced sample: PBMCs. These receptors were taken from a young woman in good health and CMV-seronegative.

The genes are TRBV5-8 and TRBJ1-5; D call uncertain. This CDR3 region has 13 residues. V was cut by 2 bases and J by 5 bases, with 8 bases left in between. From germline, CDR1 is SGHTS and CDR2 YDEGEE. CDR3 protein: CASSLEGYQPQHF. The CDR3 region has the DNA TGTGCCAGCAGCTTAGAGGGTTATCAGCCCCAGCATTTT.

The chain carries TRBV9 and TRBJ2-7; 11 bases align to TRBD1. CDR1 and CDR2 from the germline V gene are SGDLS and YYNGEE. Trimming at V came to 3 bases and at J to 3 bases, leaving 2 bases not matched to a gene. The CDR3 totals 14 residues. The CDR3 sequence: CASSAGQGDYEQYF. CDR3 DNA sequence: TGTGCCAGCAGCGCGGGACAGGGGGACTACGAGCAGTACTTC.

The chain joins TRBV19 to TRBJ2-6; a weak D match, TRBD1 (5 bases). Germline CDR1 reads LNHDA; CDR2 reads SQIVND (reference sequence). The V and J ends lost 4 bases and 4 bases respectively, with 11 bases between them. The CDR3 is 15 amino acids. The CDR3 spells CASSTPGWGANVLTF. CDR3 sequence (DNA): TGTGCCAGTAGTACCCCAGGGTGGGGGGCCAACGTCCTGACTTTC.

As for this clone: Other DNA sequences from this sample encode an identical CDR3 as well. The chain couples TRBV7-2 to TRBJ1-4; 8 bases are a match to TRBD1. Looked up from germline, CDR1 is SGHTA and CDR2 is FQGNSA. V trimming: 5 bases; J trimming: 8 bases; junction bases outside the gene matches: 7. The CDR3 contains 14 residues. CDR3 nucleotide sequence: TGTGCCAGCAGCCCCGACAGGGGAGGCGAAAAACTGTTTTTT. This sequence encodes CASSPDRGGEKLFF.

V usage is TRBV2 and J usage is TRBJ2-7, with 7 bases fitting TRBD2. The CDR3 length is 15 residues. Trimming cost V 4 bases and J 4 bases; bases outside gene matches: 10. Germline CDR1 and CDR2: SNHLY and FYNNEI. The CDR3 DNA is TGTGCCAGCAGTGTCACTCGGGGGGATTTGTACGAGCAGTACTTC. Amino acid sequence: CASSVTRGDLYEQYF.

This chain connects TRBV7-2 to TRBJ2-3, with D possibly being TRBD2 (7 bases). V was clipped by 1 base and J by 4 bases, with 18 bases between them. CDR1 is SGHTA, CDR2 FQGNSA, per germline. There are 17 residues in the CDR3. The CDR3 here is CASSLVGVGGPADTQYF. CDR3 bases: TGTGCCAGCAGCTTAGTGGGAGTGGGGGGGCCGGCAGATACGCAGTATTTT. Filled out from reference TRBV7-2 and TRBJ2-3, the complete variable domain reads GAGVSQSPSNKVTEKGKDVELRCDPISGHTALYWYRQSLGQGLEFLIYFQGNSAPDKSGLPSDRFSAERTGGSVSTLTIQRTQQEDSAVYLCASSLVGVGGPADTQYFGPGTRLTVL.

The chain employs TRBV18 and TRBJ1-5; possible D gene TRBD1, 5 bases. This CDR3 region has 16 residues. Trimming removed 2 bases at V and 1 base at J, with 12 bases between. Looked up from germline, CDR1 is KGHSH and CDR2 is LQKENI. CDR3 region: CASSPDLGGSNQPQHF. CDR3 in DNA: TGTGCCAGCTCACCAGACCTGGGGGGGAGCAATCAGCCCCAGCATTTT. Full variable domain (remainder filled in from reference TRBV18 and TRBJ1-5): NAGVMQNPRHLVRRRGQEARLRCSPMKGHSHVYWYRQLPEEGLKFMVYLQKENIIDESGMPKERFSAEFPKEGPSILRIQQVVRGDSAAYFCASSPDLGGSNQPQHFGDGTRLSIL.

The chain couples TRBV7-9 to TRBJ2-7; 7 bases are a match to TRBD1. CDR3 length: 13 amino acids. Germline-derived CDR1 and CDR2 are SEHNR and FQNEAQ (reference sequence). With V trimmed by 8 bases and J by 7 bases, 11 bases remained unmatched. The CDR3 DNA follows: TGTGCCAGCGGCCTGACAGGGAGTATTGAGCAGTACTTC. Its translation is CASGLTGSIEQYF.

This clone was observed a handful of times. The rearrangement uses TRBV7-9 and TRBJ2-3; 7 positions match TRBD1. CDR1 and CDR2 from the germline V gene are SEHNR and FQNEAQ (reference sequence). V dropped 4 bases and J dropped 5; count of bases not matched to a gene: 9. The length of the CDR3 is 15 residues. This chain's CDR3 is CASSYDRVRGDTQYF. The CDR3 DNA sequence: TGTGCCAGCAGCTATGACAGGGTAAGGGGAGATACGCAGTATTTT. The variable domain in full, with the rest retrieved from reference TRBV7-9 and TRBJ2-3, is DTGVSQNPRHKITKRGQNVTFRCDPISEHNRLYWYRQTLGQGPEFLTYFQNEAQLEKSRLLSDRFSAERPKGSFSTLEIQRTEQGDSAMYLCASSYDRVRGDTQYFGPGTRLTVL.

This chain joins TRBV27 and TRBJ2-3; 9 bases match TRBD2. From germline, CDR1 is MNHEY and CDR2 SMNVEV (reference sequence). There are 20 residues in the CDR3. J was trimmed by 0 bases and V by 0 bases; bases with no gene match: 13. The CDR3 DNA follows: TGTGCCAGCAGTTTATCGACGGGACTAGCCGGGAGTAGGAGCACAGATACGCAGTATTTT. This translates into CASSLSTGLAGSRSTDTQYF.

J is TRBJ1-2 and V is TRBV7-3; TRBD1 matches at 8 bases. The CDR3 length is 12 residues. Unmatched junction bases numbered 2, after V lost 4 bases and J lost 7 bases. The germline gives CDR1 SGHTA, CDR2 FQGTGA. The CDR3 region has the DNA TGTGCCAGCAGCTCCGGGACAGGTGGCTACACCTTC. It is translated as CASSSGTGGYTF. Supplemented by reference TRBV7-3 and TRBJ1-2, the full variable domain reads GAGVSQTPSNKVTEKGKYVELRCDPISGHTALYWYRQSLGQGPEFLIYFQGTGAADDSGLPNDRFFAVRPEGSVSTLKIQRTERGDSAVYLCASSSGTGGYTFGSGTRLTVV.

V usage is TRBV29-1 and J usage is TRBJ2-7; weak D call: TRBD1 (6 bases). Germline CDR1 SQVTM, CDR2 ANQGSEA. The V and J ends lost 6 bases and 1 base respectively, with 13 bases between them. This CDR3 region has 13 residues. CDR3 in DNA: TGCAGCGTCCTTCTGGACAGTTCCTACGAGCAGTACTTC. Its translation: CSVLLDSSYEQYF.

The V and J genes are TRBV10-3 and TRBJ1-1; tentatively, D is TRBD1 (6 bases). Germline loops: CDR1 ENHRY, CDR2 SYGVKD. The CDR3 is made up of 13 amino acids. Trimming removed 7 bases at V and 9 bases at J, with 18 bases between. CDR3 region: CAIKGDYRDKAFF. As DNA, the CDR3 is TGTGCCATCAAGGGGGACTACAGGGATAAAGCTTTCTTT.

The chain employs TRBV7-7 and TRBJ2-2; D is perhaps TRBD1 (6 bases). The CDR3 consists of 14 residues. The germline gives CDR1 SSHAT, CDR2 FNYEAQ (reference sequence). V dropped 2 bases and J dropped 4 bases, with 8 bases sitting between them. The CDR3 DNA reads TGTGCCAGCAGCTTAACAGGGATCACCGGGGAGCTGTTTTTT. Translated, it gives CASSLTGITGELFF.

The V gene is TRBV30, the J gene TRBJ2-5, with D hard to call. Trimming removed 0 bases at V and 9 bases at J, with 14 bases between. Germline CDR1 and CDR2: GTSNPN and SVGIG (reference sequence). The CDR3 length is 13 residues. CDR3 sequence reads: CAWSVDLLGPQYF. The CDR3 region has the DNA TGTGCCTGGAGTGTAGATTTGTTGGGCCCCCAGTACTTC.

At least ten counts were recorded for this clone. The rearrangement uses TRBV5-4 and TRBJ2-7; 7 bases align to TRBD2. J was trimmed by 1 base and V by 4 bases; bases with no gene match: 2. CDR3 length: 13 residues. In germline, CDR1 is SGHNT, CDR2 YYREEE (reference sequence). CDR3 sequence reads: CASSRDYSYEQYF. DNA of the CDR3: TGTGCCAGCAGCAGGGACTATTCCTACGAGCAGTACTTC.

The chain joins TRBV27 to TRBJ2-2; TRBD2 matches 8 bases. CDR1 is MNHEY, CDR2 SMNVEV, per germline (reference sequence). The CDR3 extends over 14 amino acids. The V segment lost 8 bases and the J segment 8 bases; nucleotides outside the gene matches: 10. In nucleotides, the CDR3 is TGTGCCAGCTCGGGTTGGACTAGCAGGGGGGAGCTGTTTTTT. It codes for CASSGWTSRGELFF.

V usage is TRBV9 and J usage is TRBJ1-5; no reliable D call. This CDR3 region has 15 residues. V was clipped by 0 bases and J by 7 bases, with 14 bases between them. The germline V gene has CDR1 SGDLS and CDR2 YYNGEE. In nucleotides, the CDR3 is TGTGCCAGCAGCGTAGAGCCGGCTAGTAGCCAGCCCCAGCATTTT. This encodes CASSVEPASSQPQHF.

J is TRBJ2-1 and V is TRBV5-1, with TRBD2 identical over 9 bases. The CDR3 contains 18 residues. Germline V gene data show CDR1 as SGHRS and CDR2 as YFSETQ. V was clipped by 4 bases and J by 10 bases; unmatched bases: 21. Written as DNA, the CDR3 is TGCGCCAGCAGCCGGCCTCGGGGGGAGCGGGGGGAGTTAGGAGAGCAGTTCTTC. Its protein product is CASSRPRGERGELGEQFF.

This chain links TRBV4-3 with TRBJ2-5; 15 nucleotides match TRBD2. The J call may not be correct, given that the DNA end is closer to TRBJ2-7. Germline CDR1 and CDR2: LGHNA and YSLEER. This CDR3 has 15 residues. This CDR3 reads CASSQGLAGGYEQYF. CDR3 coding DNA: TGCGCCAGCAGCCAGGGACTAGCGGGAGGCTACGAGCAGTACTTC.

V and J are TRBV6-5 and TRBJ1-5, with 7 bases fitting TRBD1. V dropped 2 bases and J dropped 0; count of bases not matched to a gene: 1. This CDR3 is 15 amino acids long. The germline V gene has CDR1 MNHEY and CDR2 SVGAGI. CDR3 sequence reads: CASSYQGDSNQPQHF. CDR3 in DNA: TGTGCCAGCAGTTACCAGGGGGATAGCAATCAGCCCCAGCATTTT.

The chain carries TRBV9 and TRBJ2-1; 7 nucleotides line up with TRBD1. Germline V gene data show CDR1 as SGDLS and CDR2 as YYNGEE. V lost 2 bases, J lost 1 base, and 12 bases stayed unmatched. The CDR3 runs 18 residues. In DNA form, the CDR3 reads TGTGCCAGCAGCGTTCCCAGACGACAGGGTGGGTCCTACAATGAGCAGTTCTTC. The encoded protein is CASSVPRRQGGSYNEQFF.

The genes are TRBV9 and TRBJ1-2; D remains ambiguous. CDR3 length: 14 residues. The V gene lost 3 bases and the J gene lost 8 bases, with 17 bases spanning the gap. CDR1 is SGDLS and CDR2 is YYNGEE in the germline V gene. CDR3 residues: CASSAAGSQEGYTF. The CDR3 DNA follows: TGTGCCAGCAGCGCCGCCGGGTCCCAAGAGGGCTACACCTTC.

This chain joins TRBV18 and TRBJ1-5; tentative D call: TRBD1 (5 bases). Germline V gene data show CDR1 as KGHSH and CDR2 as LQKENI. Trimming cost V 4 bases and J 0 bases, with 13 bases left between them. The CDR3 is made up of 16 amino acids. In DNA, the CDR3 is TGTGCCAGCTCACAGGGACTACCACGTAGCAATCAGCCCCAGCATTTT. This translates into CASSQGLPRSNQPQHF.

The CDR3: CASQTTTGRSYEQYF. CDR3 bases: TGTGCCTCCCAGACTACGACGGGCCGTAGCTACGAGCAGTACTTC. The chain couples TRBV10-3 to TRBJ2-7, with D possibly being TRBD2 (5 bases). Trimming removed 11 bases at V and 3 bases at J, with 23 bases between. Germline CDR1 ENHRY, CDR2 SYGVKD. This CDR3 contains 15 residues.

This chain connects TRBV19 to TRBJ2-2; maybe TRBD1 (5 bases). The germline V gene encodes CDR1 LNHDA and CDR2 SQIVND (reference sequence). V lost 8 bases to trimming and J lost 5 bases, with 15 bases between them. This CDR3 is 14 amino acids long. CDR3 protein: CASLGALRTGELFF. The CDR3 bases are TGTGCCAGTCTAGGGGCCCTGCGGACCGGGGAGCTGTTTTTT.

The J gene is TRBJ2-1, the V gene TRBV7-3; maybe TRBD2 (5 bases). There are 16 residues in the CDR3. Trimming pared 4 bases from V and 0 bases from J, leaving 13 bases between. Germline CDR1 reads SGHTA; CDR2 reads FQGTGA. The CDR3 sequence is CASSYLKADSYNEQFF. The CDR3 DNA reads TGTGCCAGCAGCTATCTTAAAGCGGACTCCTACAATGAGCAGTTCTTC.

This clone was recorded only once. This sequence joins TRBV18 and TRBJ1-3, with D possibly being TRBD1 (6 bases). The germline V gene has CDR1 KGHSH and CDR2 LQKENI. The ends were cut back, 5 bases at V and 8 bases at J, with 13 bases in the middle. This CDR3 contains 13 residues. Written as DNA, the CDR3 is TGTGCCAGCTCAGGAACAGGGTCGGACACCATATATTTT. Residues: CASSGTGSDTIYF.

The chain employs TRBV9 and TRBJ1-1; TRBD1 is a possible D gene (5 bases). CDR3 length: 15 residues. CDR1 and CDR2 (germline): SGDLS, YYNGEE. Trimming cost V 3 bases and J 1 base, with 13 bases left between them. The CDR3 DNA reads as TGTGCCAGCAGCGGGGGGGTTGCAGGGAACACTGAAGCTTTCTTT. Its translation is CASSGGVAGNTEAFF.

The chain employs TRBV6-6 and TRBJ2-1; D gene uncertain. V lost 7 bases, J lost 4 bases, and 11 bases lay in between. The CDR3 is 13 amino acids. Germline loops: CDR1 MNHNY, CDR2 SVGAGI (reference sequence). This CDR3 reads CASTGGDYNEQFF. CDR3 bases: TGTGCCAGCACCGGCGGAGATTACAATGAGCAGTTCTTC.

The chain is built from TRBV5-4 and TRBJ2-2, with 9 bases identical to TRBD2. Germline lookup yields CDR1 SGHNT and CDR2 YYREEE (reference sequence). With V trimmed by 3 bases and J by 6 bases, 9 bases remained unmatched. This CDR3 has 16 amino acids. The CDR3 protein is CASSSPWTSEPGELFF. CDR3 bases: TGTGCCAGCAGCTCACCTTGGACTAGCGAACCCGGGGAGCTGTTTTTT.